This T cell receptor (beta chain) came from a study of CD8+ T cells in alopecia areata. Peripheral blood and lesional scalp punch biopsies came from alopecia areata patients. The study, taken as a whole, reports: Scalp sample sequencing also detects resident alphabeta T cells of normal skin. Mice gave a clearer picture of TCR sharing than patients did, possibly for HLA-related reasons.

RNA was extracted and reverse transcribed into cDNA as the sequencing template. Measured with immunoSEQ multiplex PCR; TCRdb has only the in-frame clones, and not every one. The data hold more than 150,000 clones, with 50% to 60% observed a single time. As for this clone: Antigen unknown.

The sequences come from CD4+ T cells sorted from blood, collected at week 0. The TCR originated in a human donor with alopecia areata.

The CDR3: CASSWMTSHEQFF. The DNA for the CDR3 is TGCGCCAGCAGCTGGATGACAAGTCATGAGCAGTTCTTC. The chain employs TRBV5-1 and TRBJ2-1; no reliable D call. Germline CDR1 and CDR2: SGHRS and YFSETQ. The CDR3 length is 13 residues. V gave up 3 bases and J gave up 8 bases, with 12 bases separating them. Looking up the rest from reference TRBV5-1 and TRBJ2-1 gives the full variable domain: KAGVTQTPRYLIKTRGQQVTLSCSPISGHRSVSWYQQTPGQGLQFLFEYFSETQRNKGNFPGRFSGRQFSNSRSEMNVSTLELGDSALYLCASSWMTSHEQFFGPGTRLTVL.